The entry below describes one TCR beta chain. The antigen remains unidentified. This entry comes from a study of memory B cells and T cells in multiple sclerosis. V lost 0 bases, J lost 8 bases, and 4 bases stayed unmatched. This CDR3 contains 14 residues. Germline lookup yields CDR1 SEHNR and CDR2 FQNEAQ (reference sequence). Separate sequencing covered autoproliferating (CFSE-dim) and non-proliferating (CFSE-high) T cells from stimulus-free culture. About 50 million CFSE-labeled PBMCs were cultured around seven days unstimulated, then replicate wells were pooled. Sequenced by immunoSEQ multiplex PCR; TCRdb stores in-frame clones only, minus some. This table has about 32,000 clones, about 84% appearing once.

The clonotype comes from a human donor with multiple sclerosis. The specimen was PBMCs from blood kept in culture. The V call is TRBV7-9, the J call TRBJ1-2; the match to TRBD1 covers 9 bases. The CDR3: CASSLAGTGNGYTF. The CDR3 DNA reads TGTGCCAGCAGCTTAGCCGGGACAGGGAACGGCTACACCTTC.